The 20 T cell receptor beta chains listed next were all sequenced from one sample in a study of molecular identifiers for immune sequencing clone quantification. TCRdb passed the PCR reads through MiXCR, listing each CDR3 protein once. Here the sample spans approximately 590,000 distinct CDR3 sequences, 25% being singletons. The sample was naive CD8+ T cells from blood, with Jurkat cell RNA spiked in. As for subset: FACS-sorted CD8+CD4-CCR7+CD45RA+ naive T cells. The receptors stem from a human donor in good health. Some libraries in this study had Jurkat cell RNA spiked in.

V usage is TRBV14 and J usage is TRBJ2-1; D might be TRBD1 (6 bases). Germline CDR1 SGHDN, CDR2 FVKESK. V was pared by 0 bases and J by 10 bases, with 16 bases between. This CDR3 has 15 amino acids. CDR3 in DNA: TGTGCCAGCAGCCAAGAAGGGAAGGGACACTACGAGCAGTTCTTC. It specifies CASSQEGKGHYEQFF.

The J gene is TRBJ2-2, the V gene TRBV19; D tentatively reads TRBD1 or TRBD2 (5 bases each). CDR3 size: 16 residues. Trimming took off 5 bases at V and 6 bases at J, with 19 bases between the two ends. Germline-derived CDR1 and CDR2 are LNHDA and SQIVND (reference sequence). CDR3 in DNA: TGTGCCAGTAGTTCCAATGACAGAGGGGTCCCCGGGGAGCTGTTTTTT. Its translation is CASSSNDRGVPGELFF. The entire variable domain, with the rest obtained from reference TRBV19 and TRBJ2-2, is as follows: DGGITQSPKYLFRKEGQNVTLSCEQNLNHDAMYWYRQDPGQGLRLIYYSQIVNDFQKGDIAEGYSVSREKKESFPLTVTSAQKNPTAFYLCASSSNDRGVPGELFFGEGSRLTVL.

Turning to this clonotype: A much larger clone sits a single nucleotide away, making a read error possible. This rearrangement joins TRBV29-1 to TRBJ2-7, with TRBD1 matching 8 bases. J was trimmed by 3 bases and V by 7 bases; bases with no gene match: 5. There are 12 residues in the CDR3. Germline lookup yields CDR1 SQVTM and CDR2 ANQGSEA. CDR3 DNA sequence: TGCAGCGCCGGGGGACAGGACTACGAGCAGTACTTC. Its translation is CSAGGQDYEQYF.

On this clonotype: A much larger clone lies a single base off, so this may be a read error. The chain carries TRBV27 and TRBJ2-3, with D hard to call. The CDR3 extends over 14 amino acids. The germline gives CDR1 MNHEY, CDR2 SMNVEV (reference sequence). V lost 3 bases and J 2 bases, leaving 9 bases between the germline ends. CDR3 in DNA: TGTGCCAGCAGTTTTAGCTGGGACACAGATACGCAGTATTTT. This encodes CASSFSWDTDTQYF.

The chain uses TRBV12-3 or TRBV12-4 and TRBJ2-2; TRBD1 is a possible D gene (6 bases). V lost 1 base and J 4 bases, leaving 13 bases between the germline ends. This CDR3 spans 16 amino acids. The CDR3 loop is CASSLEQGDFTGELFF. The CDR3, as DNA: TGTGCCAGCAGTTTAGAACAGGGAGATTTCACCGGGGAGCTGTTTTTT.

This clonotype has ten or more counts. The chain uses TRBV4-1 and TRBJ1-6; 8 bases are shared with TRBD1. Unmatched junction bases numbered 5, after V lost 4 bases and J lost 6 bases. The germline V gene has CDR1 MGHRA and CDR2 YSYEKL. CDR3 size: 15 residues. This CDR3 reads CASSLGGQANSPLHF. In DNA, the CDR3 is TGCGCCAGCAGCCTTGGGGGACAGGCTAATTCACCCCTCCACTTT.

As for this clonotype: A much more abundant neighbour one base away suggests this may be a read error. This chain links TRBV7-8 with TRBJ2-3; 10 nucleotides line up with TRBD1. Per germline, CDR1 SGHVS and CDR2 FQNEAQ. CDR3 length: 15 residues. The CDR3 region has the DNA TGTGCCGGCAGCCCCGAGGGACAGGGGAGGGATACGCAGTATTTT. Amino acid sequence: CAGSPEGQGRDTQYF.

V usage is TRBV7-2 and J usage is TRBJ2-3; no clear D gene. With 5 bases removed from V and 5 bases from J, the gap between germline ends came to 20 bases. CDR1 SGHTA and CDR2 FQGNSA come from the germline V gene. The CDR3 has 16 amino acids. The chain's CDR3 is CASSVLNWVAIDTQYF. Here the CDR3 DNA reads TGTGCCAGCAGCGTCTTGAATTGGGTAGCAATAGATACGCAGTATTTT. Complete variable domain (other parts from reference TRBV7-2 and TRBJ2-3): GAGVSQSPSNKVTEKGKDVELRCDPISGHTALYWYRQSLGQGLEFLIYFQGNSAPDKSGLPSDRFSAERTGGSVSTLTIQRTQQEDSAVYLCASSVLNWVAIDTQYFGPGTRLTVL.

As for this clonotype: This sequence may be a read error, since a much larger clone differs from it by one base. This chain connects TRBV7-9 to TRBJ1-6, with unresolved D. The germline V gene has CDR1 SEHNR and CDR2 FQNEAQ (reference sequence). V was pared by 5 bases and J by 10 bases, with 21 bases between. The CDR3 loop spans 16 amino acids. This chain's CDR3 is CASSASPAAARSPLHF. The CDR3 DNA is TGTGCCAGCAGCGCCAGCCCCGCCGCCGCGCGATCACCCCTCCACTTT. Looking up the rest from reference TRBV7-9 and TRBJ1-6 gives the full variable domain: DTGVSQNPRHKITKRGQNVTFRCDPISEHNRLYWYRQTLGQGPEFLTYFQNEAQLEKSRLLSDRFSAERPKGSFSTLEIQRTEQGDSAMYLCASSASPAAARSPLHFGNGTRLTVT.

Many counts were recorded for this clonotype. The germline gene is not matched at one end of the junction; a read error may be the cause. This chain connects TRBV12-3 or TRBV12-4 to TRBJ2-2, with TRBD1 as a possible D gene (6 bases). There are 13 residues in the CDR3. The CDR3 region has the DNA TGTGCCAGCAACCAGGGGAACGCCGGGGAGCTGTTTTTT. Its translation: CASNQGNAGELFF.

In this sample, this clonotype turned up many times. The V and J genes are TRBV7-2 and TRBJ2-7; TRBD2 is a possible D gene (6 bases). The germline V and J ends were trimmed by 6 bases and 2 bases, with 20 bases remaining between them. From germline, CDR1 is SGHTA and CDR2 FQGNSA. The CDR3 covers 16 residues. In DNA, the CDR3 is TGTGCCAGCAGTATGAACTTAGCGGAAGGGGCCTACGAGCAGTACTTC. This gives the protein CASSMNLAEGAYEQYF. Full variable domain (missing parts from reference TRBV7-2 and TRBJ2-7): GAGVSQSPSNKVTEKGKDVELRCDPISGHTALYWYRQSLGQGLEFLIYFQGNSAPDKSGLPSDRFSAERTGGSVSTLTIQRTQQEDSAVYLCASSMNLAEGAYEQYFGPGTRLTVT.

Of note for this clonotype: A much larger clone is a single base away; this may be a read error. The chain joins TRBV7-9 to TRBJ1-4; the match to TRBD1 covers 10 bases. Trimming at V came to 6 bases and at J to 8 bases, leaving 12 bases not matched to a gene. CDR1 and CDR2 from the germline V gene are SEHNR and FQNEAQ (reference sequence). This CDR3 comprises 16 residues. The CDR3 DNA reads TGTGCCAGCAGATCGACGACAGGGGGCGCGGAGGAAAAACTGTTTTTT. This encodes CASRSTTGGAEEKLFF. The full variable domain, with the rest looked up from reference TRBV7-9 and TRBJ1-4, is DTGVSQNPRHKITKRGQNVTFRCDPISEHNRLYWYRQTLGQGPEFLTYFQNEAQLEKSRLLSDRFSAERPKGSFSTLEIQRTEQGDSAMYLCASRSTTGGAEEKLFFGSGTQLSVL.

At least ten counts were recorded for this clonotype. J is TRBJ2-1 and V is TRBV7-6; 11 positions agree with TRBD2. The germline V gene encodes CDR1 SGHVS and CDR2 FNYEAQ. The CDR3 sequence is 18 residues long. With V trimmed by 4 bases and J by 8 bases, 16 bases remained unmatched. This CDR3 is CASSSPSGGTARAHEQFF. In nucleotides, the CDR3 is TGTGCCAGCAGCTCCCCTAGCGGGGGGACAGCCCGGGCCCATGAGCAGTTCTTC.

Of note for this clonotype: A read error may explain this, as a much larger clone is one base away. This rearrangement joins TRBV2 to TRBJ2-5, with TRBD2 matching 7 bases. The CDR3 is made up of 15 amino acids. CDR1 is SNHLY and CDR2 is FYNNEI in the germline V gene. CDR3 DNA: TGTGCCAGCAGTGTGGCGCGGGACTACCAAGAGCCCCAGTACTTC. It codes for CASSVARDYQEPQYF.

The chain combines TRBV19 with TRBJ1-5, with TRBD1 as a possible D gene (5 bases). There are 15 residues in the CDR3. V shed 6 bases and J shed 0 bases, with 12 bases lying between them. Germline lookup yields CDR1 LNHDA and CDR2 SQIVND (reference sequence). CDR3 sequence (DNA): TGTGCCAGTAGATGGAAGGGGAATAGCAATCAGCCCCAGCATTTT. Protein: CASRWKGNSNQPQHF.

This clonotype came up many times. The V call is TRBV4-1, the J call TRBJ2-3; D gene unclear. Germline V lookup: CDR1 MGHRA, CDR2 YSYEKL. The V end lost 1 base, the J end lost 6 bases, and 5 bases lay between the germline ends. This CDR3 comprises 12 residues. In nucleotides, the CDR3 is TGCGCCAGCAGCCAAGTCTCGGATACGCAGTATTTT. Its translation: CASSQVSDTQYF.

This clonotype was recorded only once. This clone may be a read error of a much larger clone one base away. The chain has TRBV19 and TRBJ1-5, with D hard to call. Germline values: CDR1 LNHDA, CDR2 SQIVND (reference sequence). V lost 3 bases, J lost 2 bases, and 14 bases lay in between. The CDR3 is 16 residues long. CDR3 DNA sequence: TGTGCCAGTAGTATGATCCCCCAGGCGCGCAATCAGCCCCAGCATTTT. This sequence encodes CASSMIPQARNQPQHF.

The chain combines TRBV20-1 with TRBJ2-7; 12 nucleotides match TRBD2. The V segment lost 6 bases and the J segment 0 bases; nucleotides outside the gene matches: 12. The CDR3 loop spans 17 amino acids. CDR1 is DFQATT and CDR2 is SNEGSKA in the germline V gene (reference sequence). For the CDR3, the DNA is TGCAGTGCATGGGGACTAGCGGGCGGAAAAAGCTCCTACGAGCAGTACTTC. This codes for CSAWGLAGGKSSYEQYF.

This clonotype was counted a few times. V and J are TRBV4-3 and TRBJ2-7; D gene ambiguous. Germline CDR1 LGHNA, CDR2 YSLEER. Trimming took off 0 bases at V and 3 bases at J, with 9 bases between the two ends. CDR3 size: 14 residues. The CDR3 loop is CASSQDRDIYEQYF. The CDR3 bases are TGCGCCAGCAGCCAAGATCGCGACATCTACGAGCAGTACTTC.

Ten or more counts support this clonotype. The chain recombines TRBV9 with TRBJ1-2; tentatively, D is TRBD1 (5 bases). Germline V gene lookup returns CDR1 SGDLS and CDR2 YYNGEE. V was shortened by 0 bases and J by 4 bases, with 7 bases between the two germline ends. The CDR3 is 13 residues long. CDR3 coding DNA: TGTGCCAGCAGCGTAGCCGACAGCTATGGCTACACCTTC. Translation gives CASSVADSYGYTF.